This TCR beta chain was sequenced during a study of control samples from healthy donors and cancer patients. Libraries were prepared by immunoSEQ multiplex PCR; TCRdb keeps only in-frame clonotypes and omits some of them. The sample carries about 180,000 clones, around 87% recorded once. V gave up 6 bases and J gave up 0 bases, with 11 bases separating them. The CDR3 is 13 residues long. CDR1 and CDR2 from the germline V gene are SQVTM and ANQGSEA. This TCR was sampled from a woman aged 50 to 65 in good health. The source material was blood. The V gene is TRBV29-1, the J gene TRBJ2-5; D uncertain. The CDR3 here is CSVTVTHQETQYF. The DNA of the CDR3 is TGCAGCGTGACTGTGACCCACCAAGAGACCCAGTACTTC.